The T cell receptor beta chain under discussion was sequenced for a study of CD8+ T cells in alopecia areata. Study findings and constraints: Patients shared TCRs less clearly than mice did, possibly owing to HLA. Given one nonresponder, whether baseline CD8+ expansion relates to response remains uncertain. Scalp data also include sequences from resident alphabeta T cells of normal skin.

It was cDNA, reverse transcribed from extracted RNA, that served as the sequencing template. Assay: immunoSEQ multiplex PCR; the TCRdb copy retains only in-frame clones and omits some. The sample holds about 190,000 clones; more than 55% are singletons and the top ten take about 0.69%. The V gene lost 7 bases and the J gene lost 6 bases, with 8 bases spanning the gap. CDR1 is DFQATT, CDR2 SNEGSKA, per germline (reference sequence). The CDR3 spans 10 residues. Treatment of the sample: oral pan-JAK inhibitor, 5-10 mg twice daily. From PBMCs, CD4+ and CD8+ T cells were sorted. On this clone itself: Its antigen is not known.

Sequenced here: CD4+ T cells sorted from blood, sampled at week 4, from a patient treated with tofacitinib. This sequence originates from a human donor with alopecia areata. V is TRBV20-1 and J is TRBJ2-3; D unclear. The chain's CDR3 is CSVIRDTQYF. The CDR3 nucleotides are TGCAGTGTTATCCGGGATACGCAGTATTTT.